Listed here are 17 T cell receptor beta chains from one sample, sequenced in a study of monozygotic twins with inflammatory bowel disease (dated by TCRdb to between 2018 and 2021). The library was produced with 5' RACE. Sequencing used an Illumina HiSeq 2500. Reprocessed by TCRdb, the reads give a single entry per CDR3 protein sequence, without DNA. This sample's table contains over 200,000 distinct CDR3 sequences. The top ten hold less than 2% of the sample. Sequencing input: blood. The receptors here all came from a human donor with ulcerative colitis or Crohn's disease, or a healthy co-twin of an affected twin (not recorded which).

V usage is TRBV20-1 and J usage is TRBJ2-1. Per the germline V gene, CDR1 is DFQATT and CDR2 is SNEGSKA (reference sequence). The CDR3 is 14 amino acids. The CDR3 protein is CSARDGQTYNEQFF.

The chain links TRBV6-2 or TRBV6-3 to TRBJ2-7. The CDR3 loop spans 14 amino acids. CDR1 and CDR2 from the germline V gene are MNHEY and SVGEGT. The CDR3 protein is CASSYSGRAYEQYF.

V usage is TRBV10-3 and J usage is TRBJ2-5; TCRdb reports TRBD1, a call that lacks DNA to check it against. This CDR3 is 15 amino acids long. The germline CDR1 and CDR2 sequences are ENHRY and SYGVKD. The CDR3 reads CAISESHRGQETQYF.

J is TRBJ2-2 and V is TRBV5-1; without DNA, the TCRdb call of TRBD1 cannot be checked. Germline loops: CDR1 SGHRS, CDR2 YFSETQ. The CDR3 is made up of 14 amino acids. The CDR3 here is CASSSPGAPGELFF.

The CDR3 spells CASSLGSQNYGYTF. The V and J genes are TRBV7-2 and TRBJ1-2. The CDR3 consists of 14 residues. From germline, CDR1 is SGHTA and CDR2 FQGNSA.

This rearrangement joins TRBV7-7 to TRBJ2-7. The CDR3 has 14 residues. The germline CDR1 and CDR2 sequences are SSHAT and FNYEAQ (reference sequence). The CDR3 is CASSLGGLGYEQYF.

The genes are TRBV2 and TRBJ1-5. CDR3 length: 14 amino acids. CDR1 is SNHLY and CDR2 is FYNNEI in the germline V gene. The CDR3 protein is CASREGNSNQPQHF.

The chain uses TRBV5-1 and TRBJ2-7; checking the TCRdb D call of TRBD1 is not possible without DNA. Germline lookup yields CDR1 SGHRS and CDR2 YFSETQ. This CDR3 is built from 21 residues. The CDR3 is CASSLDRPTWGKDRSSYEQYF.

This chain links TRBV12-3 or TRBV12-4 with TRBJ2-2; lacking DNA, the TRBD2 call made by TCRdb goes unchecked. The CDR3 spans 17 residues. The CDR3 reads CASSAKPGTSGAGELFF.

This CDR3 reads CASSLDLGTEVYEQYF. J is TRBJ2-7 and V is TRBV28; lacking DNA, the TRBD1 call made by TCRdb goes unchecked. The CDR3 covers 16 residues. CDR1 and CDR2 from the germline V gene are MDHEN and SYDVKM.

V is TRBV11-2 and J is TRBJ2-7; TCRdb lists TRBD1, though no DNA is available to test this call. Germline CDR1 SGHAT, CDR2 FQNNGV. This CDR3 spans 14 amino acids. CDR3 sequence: CASGPGTGYYEQYF.

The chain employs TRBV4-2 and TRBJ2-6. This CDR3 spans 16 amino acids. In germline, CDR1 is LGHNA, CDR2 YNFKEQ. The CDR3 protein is CASSQEAGAGANVLTF.

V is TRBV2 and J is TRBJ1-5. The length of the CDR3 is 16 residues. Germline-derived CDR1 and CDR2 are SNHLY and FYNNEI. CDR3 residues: CASSARVGNSNQPQHF.

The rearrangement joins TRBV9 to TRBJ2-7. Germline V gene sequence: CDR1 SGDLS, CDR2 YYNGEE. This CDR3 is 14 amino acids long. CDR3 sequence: CASSVTASSYEQYF.

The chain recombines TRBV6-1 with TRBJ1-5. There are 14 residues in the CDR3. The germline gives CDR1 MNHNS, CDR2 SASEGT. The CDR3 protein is CASSPVVSDQPQHF.

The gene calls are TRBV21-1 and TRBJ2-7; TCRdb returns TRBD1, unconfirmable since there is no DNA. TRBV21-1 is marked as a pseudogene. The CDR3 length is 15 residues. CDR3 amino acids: CASPQGDRSSYEQYF.

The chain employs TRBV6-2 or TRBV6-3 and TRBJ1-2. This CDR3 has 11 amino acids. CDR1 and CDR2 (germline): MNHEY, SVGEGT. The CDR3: CASSQNYGYTF.